This T cell receptor (beta chain) was sequenced in a study of cytomegalovirus exposure and HLA in healthy donors. Findings and caveats of the study: Upon later analysis, TCR association rates were observed to vary by HLA locus, being highest for DRB1 and lowest for HLA-C.

A multiplex PCR was run with 60 Vbeta primers and 13 Jbeta primers. The assay was immunoSEQ multiplex PCR, and TCRdb's table has in-frame clones only and misses some. The repertoire holds under 200,000 clones, with more than 60% as singletons. Trimming removed 3 bases from V and 6 bases from J; junction bases left unmatched: 7. The germline V gene encodes CDR1 MNHNS and CDR2 SASEGT. The CDR3 totals 14 residues. There are a few counts of this clone. Its antigen is not known. The genes are TRBV6-1 and TRBJ2-7; TRBD2 agrees at 8 bases. Sequencing used PBMCs. The TCR sequence derives from a male donor in good health and CMV-seronegative. CDR3 protein: CASSDRQRGCEQYF. The CDR3 DNA reads TGTGCCAGCAGTGACCGCCAGCGGGGGTGCGAGCAGTACTTC.